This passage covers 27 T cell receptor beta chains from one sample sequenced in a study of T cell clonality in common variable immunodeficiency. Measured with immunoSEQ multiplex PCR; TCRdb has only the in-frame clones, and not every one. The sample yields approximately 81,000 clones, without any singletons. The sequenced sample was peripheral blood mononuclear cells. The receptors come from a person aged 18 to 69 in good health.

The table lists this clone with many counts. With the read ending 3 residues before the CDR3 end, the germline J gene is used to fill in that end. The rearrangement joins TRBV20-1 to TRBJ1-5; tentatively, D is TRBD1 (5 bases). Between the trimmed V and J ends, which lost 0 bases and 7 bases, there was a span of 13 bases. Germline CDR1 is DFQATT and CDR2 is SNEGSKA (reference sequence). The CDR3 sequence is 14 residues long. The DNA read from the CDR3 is TGCAGTGCTAGAGATGGGGGGGGAGTCCAGCCC. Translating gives CSARDGGGVQP. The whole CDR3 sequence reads CSARDGGGVQPQHF.

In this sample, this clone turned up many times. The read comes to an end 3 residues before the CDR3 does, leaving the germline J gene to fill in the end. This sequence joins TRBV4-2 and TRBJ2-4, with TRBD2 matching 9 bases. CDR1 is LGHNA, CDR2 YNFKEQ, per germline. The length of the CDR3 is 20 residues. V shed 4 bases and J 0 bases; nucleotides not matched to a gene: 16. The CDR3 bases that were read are TGTGCCAGCAGCCCCATTATAGCGGGAGTCTCTATACTAGCCAAAAACATT. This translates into CASSPIIAGVSILAKNI. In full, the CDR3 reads CASSPIIAGVSILAKNIQYF.

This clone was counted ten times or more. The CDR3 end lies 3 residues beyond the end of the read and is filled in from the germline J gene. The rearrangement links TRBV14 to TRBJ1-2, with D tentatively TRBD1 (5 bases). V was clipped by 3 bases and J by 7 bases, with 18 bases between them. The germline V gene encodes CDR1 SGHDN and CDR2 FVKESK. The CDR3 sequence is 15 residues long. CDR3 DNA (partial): TGTGCCAGCAGCCACCCCGGATGGGGGGGAAGTGGC. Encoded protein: CASSHPGWGGSG. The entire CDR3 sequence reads CASSHPGWGGSGYTF.

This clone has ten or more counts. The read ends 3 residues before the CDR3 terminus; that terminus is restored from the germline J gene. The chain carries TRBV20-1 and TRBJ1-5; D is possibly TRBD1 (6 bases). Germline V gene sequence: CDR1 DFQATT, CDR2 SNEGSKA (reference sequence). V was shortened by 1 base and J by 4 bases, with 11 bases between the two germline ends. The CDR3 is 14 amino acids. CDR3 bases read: TGCAGTGCTAGAGGACAGGCCAGGAATCAGCCC. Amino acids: CSARGQARNQP. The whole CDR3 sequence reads CSARGQARNQPQHF.

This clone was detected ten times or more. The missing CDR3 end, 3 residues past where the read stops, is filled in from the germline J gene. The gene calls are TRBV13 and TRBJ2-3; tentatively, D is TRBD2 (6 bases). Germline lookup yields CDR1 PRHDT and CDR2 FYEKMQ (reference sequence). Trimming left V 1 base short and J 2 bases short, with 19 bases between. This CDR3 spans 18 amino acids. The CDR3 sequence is CASSLDVASVPPTDTQYF. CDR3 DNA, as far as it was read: TGTGCCAGCAGCTTAGACGTGGCTAGCGTACCCCCCACAGATACG.

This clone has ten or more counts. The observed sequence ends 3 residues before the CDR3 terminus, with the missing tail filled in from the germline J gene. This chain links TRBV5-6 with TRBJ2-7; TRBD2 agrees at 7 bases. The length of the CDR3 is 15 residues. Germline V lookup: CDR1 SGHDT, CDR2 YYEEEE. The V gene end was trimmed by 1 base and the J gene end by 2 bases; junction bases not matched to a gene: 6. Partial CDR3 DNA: TGTGCCAGCAGCTTGCGGGCGGGGGTCCCCTACGAG. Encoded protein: CASSLRAGVPYE. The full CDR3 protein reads CASSLRAGVPYEQYF.

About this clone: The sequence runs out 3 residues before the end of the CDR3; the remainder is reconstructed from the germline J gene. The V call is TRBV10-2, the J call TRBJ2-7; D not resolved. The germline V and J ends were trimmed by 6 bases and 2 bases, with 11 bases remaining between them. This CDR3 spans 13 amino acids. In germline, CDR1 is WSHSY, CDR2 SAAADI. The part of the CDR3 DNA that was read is TGCGCCAGCAGGTTGGCAGGAGCCTACGAG. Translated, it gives CASRLAGAYE. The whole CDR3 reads CASRLAGAYEQYF.

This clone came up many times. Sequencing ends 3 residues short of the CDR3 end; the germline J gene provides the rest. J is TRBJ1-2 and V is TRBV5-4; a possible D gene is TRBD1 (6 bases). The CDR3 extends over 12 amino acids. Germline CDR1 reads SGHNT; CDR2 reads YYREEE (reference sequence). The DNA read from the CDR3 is TGTGCCAGCAGCTTGGTGCAGGGGGGC. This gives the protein CASSLVQGG. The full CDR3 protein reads CASSLVQGGYTF.

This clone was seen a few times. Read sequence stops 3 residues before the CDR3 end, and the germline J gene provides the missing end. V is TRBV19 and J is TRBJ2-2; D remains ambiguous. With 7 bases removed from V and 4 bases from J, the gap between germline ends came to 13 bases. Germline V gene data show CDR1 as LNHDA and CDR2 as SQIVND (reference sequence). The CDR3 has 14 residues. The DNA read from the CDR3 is TGTGCCAGTAATCGAGACTCAATCACCGGGGAG. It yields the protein CASNRDSITGE. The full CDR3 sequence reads CASNRDSITGELFF.

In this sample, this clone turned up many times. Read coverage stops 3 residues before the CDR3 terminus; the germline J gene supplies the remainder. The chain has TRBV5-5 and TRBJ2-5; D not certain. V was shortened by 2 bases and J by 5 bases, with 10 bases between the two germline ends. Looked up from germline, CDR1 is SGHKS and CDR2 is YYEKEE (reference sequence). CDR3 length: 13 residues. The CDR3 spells CASSLPGRETQYF. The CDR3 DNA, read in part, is TGTGCCAGCAGCTTACCGGGTCGGGAGACC.

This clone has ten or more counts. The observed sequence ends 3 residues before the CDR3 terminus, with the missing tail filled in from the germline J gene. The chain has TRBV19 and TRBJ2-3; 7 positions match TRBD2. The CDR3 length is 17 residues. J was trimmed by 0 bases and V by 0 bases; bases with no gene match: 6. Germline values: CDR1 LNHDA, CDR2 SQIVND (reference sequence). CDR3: CASSIDRGGRSTDTQYF. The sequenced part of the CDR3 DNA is TGTGCCAGTAGTATAGATCGCGGGGGAAGAAGCACAGATACG. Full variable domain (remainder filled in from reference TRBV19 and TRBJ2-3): DGGITQSPKYLFRKEGQNVTLSCEQNLNHDAMYWYRQDPGQGLRLIYYSQIVNDFQKGDIAEGYSVSREKKESFPLTVTSAQKNPTAFYLCASSIDRGGRSTDTQYFGPGTRLTVL.

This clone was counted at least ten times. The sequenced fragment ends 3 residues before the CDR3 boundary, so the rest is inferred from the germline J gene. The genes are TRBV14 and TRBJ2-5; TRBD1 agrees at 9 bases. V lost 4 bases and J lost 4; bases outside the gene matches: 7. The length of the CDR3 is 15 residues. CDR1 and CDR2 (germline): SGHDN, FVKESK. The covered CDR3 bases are TGTGCCAGCAGCCTTTTCCGGGACAGGGCAGAGACC. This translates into CASSLFRDRAET. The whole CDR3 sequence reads CASSLFRDRAETQYF.

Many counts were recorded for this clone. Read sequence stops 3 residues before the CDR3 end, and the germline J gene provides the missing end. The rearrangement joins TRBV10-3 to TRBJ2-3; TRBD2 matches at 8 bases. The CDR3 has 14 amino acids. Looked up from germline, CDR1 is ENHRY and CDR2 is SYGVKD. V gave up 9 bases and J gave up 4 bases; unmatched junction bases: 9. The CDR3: CAIYSGMGADTQYF. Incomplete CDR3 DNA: TGTGCCATTTATAGCGGGATGGGGGCAGATACG.

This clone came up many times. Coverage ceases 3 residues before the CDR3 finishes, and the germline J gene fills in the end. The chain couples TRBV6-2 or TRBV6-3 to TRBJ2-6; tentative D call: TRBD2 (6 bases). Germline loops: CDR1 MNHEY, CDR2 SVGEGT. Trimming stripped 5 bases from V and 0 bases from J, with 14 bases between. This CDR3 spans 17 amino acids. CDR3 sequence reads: CASSPAGIASGANVLTF. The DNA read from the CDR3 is TGTGCCAGCAGTCCGGCGGGGATAGCCTCTGGGGCCAACGTC.

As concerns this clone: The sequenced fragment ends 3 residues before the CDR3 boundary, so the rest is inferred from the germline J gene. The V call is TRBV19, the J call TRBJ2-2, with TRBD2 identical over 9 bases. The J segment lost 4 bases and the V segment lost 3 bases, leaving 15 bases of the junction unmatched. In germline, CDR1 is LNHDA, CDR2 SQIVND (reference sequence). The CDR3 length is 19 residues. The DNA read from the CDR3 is TGTGCCAGTAGTATCATCCCCCCTCGGCTAGCGGGATCCACCGGGGAG. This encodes CASSIIPPRLAGSTGE. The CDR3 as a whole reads CASSIIPPRLAGSTGELFF.

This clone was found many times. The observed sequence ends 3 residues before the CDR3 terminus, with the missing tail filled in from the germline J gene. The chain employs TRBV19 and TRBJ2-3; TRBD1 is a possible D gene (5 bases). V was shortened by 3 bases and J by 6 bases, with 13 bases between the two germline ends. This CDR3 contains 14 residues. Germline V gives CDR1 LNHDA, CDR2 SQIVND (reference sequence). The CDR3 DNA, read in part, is TGTGCCAGTAGTATTCGCCTAAAGGGGGATACG. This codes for CASSIRLKGDT. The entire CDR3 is CASSIRLKGDTQYF. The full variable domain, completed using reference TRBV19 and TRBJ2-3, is DGGITQSPKYLFRKEGQNVTLSCEQNLNHDAMYWYRQDPGQGLRLIYYSQIVNDFQKGDIAEGYSVSREKKESFPLTVTSAQKNPTAFYLCASSIRLKGDTQYFGPGTRLTVL.

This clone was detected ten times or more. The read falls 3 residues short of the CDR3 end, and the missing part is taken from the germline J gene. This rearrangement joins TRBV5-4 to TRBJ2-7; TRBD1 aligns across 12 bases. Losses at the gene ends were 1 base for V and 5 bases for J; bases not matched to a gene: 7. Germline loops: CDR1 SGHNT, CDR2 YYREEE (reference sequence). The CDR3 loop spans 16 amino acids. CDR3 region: CASSLRGQGALDEQYF. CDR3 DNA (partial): TGTGCCAGCAGCTTGAGGGGACAGGGGGCTCTGGACGAG. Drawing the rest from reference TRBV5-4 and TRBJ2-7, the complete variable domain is ETGVTQSPTHLIKTRGQQVTLRCSSQSGHNTVSWYQQALGQGPQFIFQYYREEENGRGNFPPRFSGLQFPNYSSELNVNALELDDSALYLCASSLRGQGALDEQYFGPGTRLTVT.

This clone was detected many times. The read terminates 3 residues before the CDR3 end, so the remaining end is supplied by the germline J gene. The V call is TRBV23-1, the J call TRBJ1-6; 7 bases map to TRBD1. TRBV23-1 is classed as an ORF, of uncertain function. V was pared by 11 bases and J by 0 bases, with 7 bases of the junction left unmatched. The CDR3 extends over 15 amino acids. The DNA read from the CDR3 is TGCGCCTCCCAGGGGGGCAGCTCCTATAATTCACCC. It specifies CASQGGSSYNSP. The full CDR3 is CASQGGSSYNSPLHF.

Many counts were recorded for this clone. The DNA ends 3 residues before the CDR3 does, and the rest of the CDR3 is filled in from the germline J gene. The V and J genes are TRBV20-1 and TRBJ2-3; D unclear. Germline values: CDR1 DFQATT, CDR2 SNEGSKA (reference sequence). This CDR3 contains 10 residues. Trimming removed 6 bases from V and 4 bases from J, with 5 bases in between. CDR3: CSASADTQYF. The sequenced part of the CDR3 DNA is TGCAGTGCGAGCGCAGATACG.

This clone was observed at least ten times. Partial CDR3 DNA: TGTGCTAGTGCCCCTCCCGTTTCCTACAATGAG. This gives the protein CASAPPVSYNE. The CDR3 reads in full as CASAPPVSYNEQFF. The chain links TRBV12-5 to TRBJ2-1; D unresolved. Coverage ceases 3 residues before the CDR3 finishes, and the germline J gene fills in the end. Germline-derived CDR1 and CDR2 are LGHNT and FRNRAP. The CDR3 runs to 14 residues. The V end was cut by 7 bases, the J end by 1 base, with 11 bases between.

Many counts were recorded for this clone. CDR3 loop: CASSSDRRTEAFF. CDR3 DNA, as far as it was read: TGTGCCAGCAGCTCAGACAGGAGGACTGAA. This chain connects TRBV7-3 to TRBJ1-1, with a weak D call TRBD1 (6 bases). With the read ending 3 residues before the CDR3 end, the germline J gene is used to fill in that end. With 4 bases removed from V and 5 bases from J, the gap between germline ends came to 11 bases. CDR3 length equals 13 residues. The V gene's germline CDR1 is SGHTA and CDR2 FQGTGA.

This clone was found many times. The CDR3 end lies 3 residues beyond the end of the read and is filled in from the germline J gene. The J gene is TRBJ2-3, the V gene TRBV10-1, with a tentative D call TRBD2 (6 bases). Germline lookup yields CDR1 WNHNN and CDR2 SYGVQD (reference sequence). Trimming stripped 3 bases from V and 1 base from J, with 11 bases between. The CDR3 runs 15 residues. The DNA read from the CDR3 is TGCGCCAGCAGTGAAGGAATAGCGGGCACAGATACG. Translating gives CASSEGIAGTDT. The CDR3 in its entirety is CASSEGIAGTDTQYF.

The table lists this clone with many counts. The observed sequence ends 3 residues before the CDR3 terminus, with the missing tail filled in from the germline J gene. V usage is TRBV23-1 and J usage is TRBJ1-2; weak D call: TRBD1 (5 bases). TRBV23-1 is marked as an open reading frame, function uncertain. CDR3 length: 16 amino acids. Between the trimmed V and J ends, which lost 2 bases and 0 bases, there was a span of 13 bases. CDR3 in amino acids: CASSQVGRAPNYGYTF. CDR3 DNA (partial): TGCGCCAGCAGTCAAGTAGGCAGGGCCCCTAACTATGGC.

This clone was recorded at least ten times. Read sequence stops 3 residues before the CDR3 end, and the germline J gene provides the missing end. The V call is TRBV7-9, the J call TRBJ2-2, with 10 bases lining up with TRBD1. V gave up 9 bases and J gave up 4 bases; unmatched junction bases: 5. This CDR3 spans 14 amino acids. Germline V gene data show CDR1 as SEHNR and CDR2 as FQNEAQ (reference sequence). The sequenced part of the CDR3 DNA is TGTGCCAGTTTGGGGACAGGGGTCACCGGGGAG. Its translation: CASLGTGVTGE. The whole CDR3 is CASLGTGVTGELFF.

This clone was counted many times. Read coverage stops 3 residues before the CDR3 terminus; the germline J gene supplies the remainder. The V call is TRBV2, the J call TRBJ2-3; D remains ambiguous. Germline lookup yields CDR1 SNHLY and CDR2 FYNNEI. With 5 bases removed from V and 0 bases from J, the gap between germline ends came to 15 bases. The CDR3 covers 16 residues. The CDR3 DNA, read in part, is TGTGCCAGCAGTCGTATCCGAATTACTAGCACAGATACG. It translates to CASSRIRITSTDT. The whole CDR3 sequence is CASSRIRITSTDTQYF.

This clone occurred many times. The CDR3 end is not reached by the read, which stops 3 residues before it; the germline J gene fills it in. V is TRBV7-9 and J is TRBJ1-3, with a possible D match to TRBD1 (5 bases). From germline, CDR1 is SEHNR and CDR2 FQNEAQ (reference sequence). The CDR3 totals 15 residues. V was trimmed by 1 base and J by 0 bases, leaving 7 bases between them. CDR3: CASSLGTSSGNTIYF. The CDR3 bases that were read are TGTGCCAGCAGCTTAGGGACATCCTCTGGAAACACC.

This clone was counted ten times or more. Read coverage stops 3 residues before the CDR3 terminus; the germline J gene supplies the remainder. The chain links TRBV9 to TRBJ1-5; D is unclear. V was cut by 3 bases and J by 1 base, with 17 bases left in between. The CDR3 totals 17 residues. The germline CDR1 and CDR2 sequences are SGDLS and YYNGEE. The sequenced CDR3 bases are TGTGCCAGCAGCGAGAAAGGTTACGGAGGGAGCAATCAGCCC. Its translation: CASSEKGYGGSNQP. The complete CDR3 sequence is CASSEKGYGGSNQPQHF. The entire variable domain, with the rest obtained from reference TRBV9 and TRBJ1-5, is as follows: DSGVTQTPKHLITATGQRVTLRCSPRSGDLSVYWYQQSLDQGLQFLIQYYNGEERAKGNILERFSAQQFPDLHSELNLSSLELGDSALYFCASSEKGYGGSNQPQHFGDGTRLSIL.